A selection of T cell receptor beta chains follows, all from one sample in a study of OX40 agonist ivuxolimab in advanced cancers. Profiled with immunoSEQ multiplex PCR; TCRdb holds only in-frame clones, not every one. The table has some 66,000 clones, over 80% seen once. Material: CD4+ or CD8+ T cells sorted from blood, obtained in a trial of the OX40 agonist ivuxolimab. The receptors were gathered from an adult with an advanced solid tumor such as melanoma, head and neck, liver or kidney cancer. Both conserved end residues are part of each CDR3. D genes are given only for firm matches. Clone size is shown for a subset of rows, as once, few, many or a class of expanded clone.

abundance	j_gene	v_gene	d_gene	CDR3aa	CDR3nt
once	TRBJ2-1	TRBV11-2	.	CASSLVGYEQFF	TGTGCCAGCAGCTTAGTGGGGTATGAGCAGTTCTTC
.	TRBJ2-5	TRBV19	.	CASSIASPRSQQTQYF	TGTGCCAGTAGTATAGCGTCCCCTAGATCCCAGCAGACCCAGTACTTC
.	TRBJ1-3	TRBV18	.	CASSPLGTQSSGNTIYF	TGTGCCAGCTCACCATTGGGGACACAGAGCTCTGGAAACACCATATATTTT
.	TRBJ1-1	TRBV19	.	CASSWGGTEAFF	TGTGCCAGTAGTTGGGGGGGGACTGAAGCTTTCTTT
few	TRBJ2-7	TRBV19	.	CASSIGMSSYEQYF	TGTGCCAGTAGTATAGGTATGAGCTCCTACGAGCAGTACTTC
few	TRBJ1-2	TRBV28	.	CASTNPSQGYTF	TGTGCCAGCACCAACCCCTCCCAGGGCTACACCTTC
.	TRBJ2-5	TRBV6-5	.	CASSYSTSSGQETQYF	TGTGCCAGCAGTTACTCCACGAGTAGCGGCCAAGAGACCCAGTACTTC
.	TRBJ1-4	TRBV5-1	.	CASSYTDATNEKLFF	TGCGCCAGCAGCTATACGGATGCAACTAATGAAAAACTGTTTTTT
.	TRBJ2-1	TRBV12-5	TRBD2	CASGLVISGRTNEQFF	TGTGCTAGTGGTTTGGTAATAAGCGGGAGAACGAATGAGCAGTTCTTC
.	TRBJ2-7	TRBV4-1	.	CASSQGGTATLDEQYF	TGCGCCAGCAGCCAGGGGGGAACAGCGACCCTGGACGAGCAGTACTTC
.	TRBJ2-5	TRBV29-1	TRBD2	CSVDTRLAQETQYF	TGCAGCGTTGATACCCGACTAGCCCAAGAGACCCAGTACTTC
few	TRBJ2-1	TRBV4-2	TRBD2	CASSQEVLAGAGNEQFF	TGTGCCAGCAGCCAAGAAGTACTAGCGGGAGCGGGCAATGAGCAGTTCTTC
.	TRBJ2-1	TRBV29-1	TRBD2	CSAVAGGHNEQFF	TGCAGCGCAGTAGCGGGAGGCCACAATGAGCAGTTCTTC
.	TRBJ2-3	TRBV21-1	.	CASSKESGRMGDTQYF	TGTGCCAGCAGCAAAGAAAGCGGGAGGATGGGAGATACGCAGTATTTT
.	TRBJ2-1	TRBV7-2	.	CASSLATGVRVIGPNEQFF	TGTGCCAGCAGCTTAGCGACGGGGGTCCGGGTTATCGGGCCCAATGAGCAGTTCTTC
.	TRBJ2-5	TRBV7-2	.	CASSLSLVYQETQYF	TGTGCCAGCAGCTTATCGCTGGTCTACCAAGAGACCCAGTACTTC